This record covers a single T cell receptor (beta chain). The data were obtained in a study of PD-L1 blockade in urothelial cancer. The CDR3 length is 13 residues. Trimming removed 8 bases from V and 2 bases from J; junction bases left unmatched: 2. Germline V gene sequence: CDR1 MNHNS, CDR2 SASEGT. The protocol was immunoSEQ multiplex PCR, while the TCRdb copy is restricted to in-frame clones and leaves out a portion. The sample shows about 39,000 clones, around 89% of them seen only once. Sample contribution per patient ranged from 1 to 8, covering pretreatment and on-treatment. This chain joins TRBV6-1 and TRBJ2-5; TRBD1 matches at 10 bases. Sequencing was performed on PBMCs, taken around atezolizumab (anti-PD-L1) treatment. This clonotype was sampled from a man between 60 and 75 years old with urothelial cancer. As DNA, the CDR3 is TGTGCCAGCGACAGGGGGCCACAAGAGACCCAGTACTTC. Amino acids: CASDRGPQETQYF.